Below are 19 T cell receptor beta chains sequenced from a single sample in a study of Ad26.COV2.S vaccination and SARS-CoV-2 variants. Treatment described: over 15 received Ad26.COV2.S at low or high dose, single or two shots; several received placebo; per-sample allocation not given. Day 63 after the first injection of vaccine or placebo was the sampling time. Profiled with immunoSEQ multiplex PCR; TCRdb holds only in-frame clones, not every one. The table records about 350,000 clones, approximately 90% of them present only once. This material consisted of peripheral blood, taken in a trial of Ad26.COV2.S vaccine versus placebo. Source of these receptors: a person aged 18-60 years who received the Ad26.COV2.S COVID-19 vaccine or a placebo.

CDR3 DNA: TGCGCCAGCAGCCAAGCAGGGATCGGTCAGCCCCAGCATTTT. This translates into CASSQAGIGQPQHF. The genes are TRBV4-3 and TRBJ1-5, with D maybe TRBD1 (5 bases). Germline CDR1 LGHNA, CDR2 YSLEER. The CDR3 has 14 residues. V was pared by 1 base and J by 6 bases, with 10 bases between.

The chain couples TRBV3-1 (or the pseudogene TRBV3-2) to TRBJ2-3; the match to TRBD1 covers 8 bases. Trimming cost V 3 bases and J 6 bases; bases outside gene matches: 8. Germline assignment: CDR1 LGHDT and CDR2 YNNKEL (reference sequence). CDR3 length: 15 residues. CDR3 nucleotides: TGTGCCAGCAGCCAGGGGACAGGAGATTCTGATACGCAGTATTTT. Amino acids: CASSQGTGDSDTQYF.

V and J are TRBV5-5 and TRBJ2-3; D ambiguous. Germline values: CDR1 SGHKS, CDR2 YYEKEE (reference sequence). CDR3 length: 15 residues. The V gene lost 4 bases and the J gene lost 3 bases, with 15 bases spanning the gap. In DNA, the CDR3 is TGTGCCAGCAGCCCAGAACCAGCTAGGACAGATACGCAGTATTTT. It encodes CASSPEPARTDTQYF.

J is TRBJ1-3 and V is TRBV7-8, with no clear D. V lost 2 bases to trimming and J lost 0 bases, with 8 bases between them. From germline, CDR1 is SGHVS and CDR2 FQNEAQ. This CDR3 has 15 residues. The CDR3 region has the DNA TGTGCCAGCAGCTTAACAGCTAGCTCTGGAAACACCATATATTTT. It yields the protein CASSLTASSGNTIYF.

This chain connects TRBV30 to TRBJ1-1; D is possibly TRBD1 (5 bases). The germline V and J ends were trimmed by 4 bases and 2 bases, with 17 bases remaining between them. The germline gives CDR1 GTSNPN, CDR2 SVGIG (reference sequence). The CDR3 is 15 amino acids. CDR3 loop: CAWNFYGRTNTEAFF. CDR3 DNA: TGTGCCTGGAACTTTTATGGCAGGACAAACACTGAAGCTTTCTTT.

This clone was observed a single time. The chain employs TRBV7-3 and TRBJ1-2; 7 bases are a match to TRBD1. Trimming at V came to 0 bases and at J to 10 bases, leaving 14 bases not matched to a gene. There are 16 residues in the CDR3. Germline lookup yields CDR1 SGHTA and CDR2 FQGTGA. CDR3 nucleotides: TGTGCCAGCAGCTTAACACCCCCCCCGACAGGGTCCGACTACACCTTC. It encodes CASSLTPPPTGSDYTF.

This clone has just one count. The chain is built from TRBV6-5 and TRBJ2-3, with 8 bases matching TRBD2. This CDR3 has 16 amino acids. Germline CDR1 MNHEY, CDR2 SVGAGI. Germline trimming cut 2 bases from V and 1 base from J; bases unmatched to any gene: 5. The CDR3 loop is CASSYRGGLRTDTQYF. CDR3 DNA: TGTGCCAGCAGTTACCGGGGGGGCCTGCGCACAGATACGCAGTATTTT.

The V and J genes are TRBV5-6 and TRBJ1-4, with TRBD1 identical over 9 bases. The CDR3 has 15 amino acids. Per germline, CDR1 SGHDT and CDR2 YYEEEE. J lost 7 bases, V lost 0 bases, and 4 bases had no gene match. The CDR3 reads CASSLAGQGSEKLFF. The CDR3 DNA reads TGTGCCAGCAGCTTGGCGGGACAGGGTTCTGAAAAACTGTTTTTT. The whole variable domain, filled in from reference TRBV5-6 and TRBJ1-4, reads DAGVTQSPTHLIKTRGQQVTLRCSPKSGHDTVSWYQQALGQGPQFIFQYYEEEERQRGNFPDRFSGHQFPNYSSELNVNALLLGDSALYLCASSLAGQGSEKLFFGSGTQLSVL.

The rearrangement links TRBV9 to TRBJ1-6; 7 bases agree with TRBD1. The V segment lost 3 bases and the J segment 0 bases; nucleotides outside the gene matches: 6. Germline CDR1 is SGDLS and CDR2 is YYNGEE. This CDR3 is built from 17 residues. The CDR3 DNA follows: TGTGCCAGCAGCGACCGACAGGGAGGCTCCTATAATTCACCCCTCCACTTT. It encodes CASSDRQGGSYNSPLHF.

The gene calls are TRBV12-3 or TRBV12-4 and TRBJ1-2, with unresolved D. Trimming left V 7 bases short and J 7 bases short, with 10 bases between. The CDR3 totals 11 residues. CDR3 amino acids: CASTTYGGYTF. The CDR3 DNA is TGTGCCAGCACCACCTACGGTGGCTACACCTTC.

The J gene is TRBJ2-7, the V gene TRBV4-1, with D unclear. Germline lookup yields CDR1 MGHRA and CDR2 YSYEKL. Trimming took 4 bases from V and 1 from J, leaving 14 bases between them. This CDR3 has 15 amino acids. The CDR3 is CASSRLDRDSYEQYF. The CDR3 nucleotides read TGCGCCAGCAGCCGTTTGGATAGGGATTCCTACGAGCAGTACTTC.

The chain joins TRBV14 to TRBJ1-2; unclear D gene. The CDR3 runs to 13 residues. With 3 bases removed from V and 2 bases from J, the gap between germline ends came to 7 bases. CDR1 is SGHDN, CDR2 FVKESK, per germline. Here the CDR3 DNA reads TGTGCCAGCAGCCAGGGATTCAACTATGGCTACACCTTC. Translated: CASSQGFNYGYTF.

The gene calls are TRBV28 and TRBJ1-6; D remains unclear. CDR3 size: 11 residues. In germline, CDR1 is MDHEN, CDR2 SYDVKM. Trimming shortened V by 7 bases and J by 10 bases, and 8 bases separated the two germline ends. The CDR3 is CASMRKSPLHF. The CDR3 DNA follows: TGTGCCAGCATGCGGAAATCACCCCTCCACTTT.

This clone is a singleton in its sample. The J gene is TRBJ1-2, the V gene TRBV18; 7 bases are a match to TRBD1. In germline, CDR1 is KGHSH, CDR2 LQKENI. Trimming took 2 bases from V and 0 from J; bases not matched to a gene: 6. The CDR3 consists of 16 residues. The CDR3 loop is CASSPLEGAPNYGYTF. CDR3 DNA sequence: TGTGCCAGCTCACCATTAGAGGGGGCCCCTAACTATGGCTACACCTTC. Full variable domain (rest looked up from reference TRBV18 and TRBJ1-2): NAGVMQNPRHLVRRRGQEARLRCSPMKGHSHVYWYRQLPEEGLKFMVYLQKENIIDESGMPKERFSAEFPKEGPSILRIQQVVRGDSAAYFCASSPLEGAPNYGYTFGSGTRLTVV.

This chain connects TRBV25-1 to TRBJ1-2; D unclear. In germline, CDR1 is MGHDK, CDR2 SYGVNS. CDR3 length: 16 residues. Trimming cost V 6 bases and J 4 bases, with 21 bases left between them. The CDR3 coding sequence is TGTGCCAGCAGCCGCGGGGTGGGGATGGAGGTCTATGGCTACACCTTC. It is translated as CASSRGVGMEVYGYTF.

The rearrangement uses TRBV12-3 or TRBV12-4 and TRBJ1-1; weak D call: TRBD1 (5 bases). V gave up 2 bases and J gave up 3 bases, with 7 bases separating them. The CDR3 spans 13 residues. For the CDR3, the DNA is TGTGCCAGCAGTTTATGGGGGGACACTGAAGCTTTCTTT. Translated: CASSLWGDTEAFF.

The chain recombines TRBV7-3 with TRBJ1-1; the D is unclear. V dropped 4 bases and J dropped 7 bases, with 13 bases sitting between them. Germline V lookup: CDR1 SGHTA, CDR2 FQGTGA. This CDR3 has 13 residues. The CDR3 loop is CASSSGRDIEAFF. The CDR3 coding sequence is TGTGCCAGCAGCTCCGGACGGGATATTGAAGCTTTCTTT.

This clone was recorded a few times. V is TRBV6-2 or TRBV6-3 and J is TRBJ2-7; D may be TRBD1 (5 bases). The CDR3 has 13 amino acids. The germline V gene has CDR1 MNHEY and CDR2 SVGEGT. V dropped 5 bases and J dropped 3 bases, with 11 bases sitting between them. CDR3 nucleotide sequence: TGTGCCAGCAGTAGAGACAGTTACTACGAGCAGTACTTC. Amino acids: CASSRDSYYEQYF.

CDR3: CASSPGTSYEQYF. Here the CDR3 DNA reads TGTGCCAGCAGCCCCGGGACTTCATACGAGCAGTACTTC. V gene TRBV9 combines with J gene TRBJ2-7; D is possibly TRBD2 (6 bases). CDR3 length: 13 residues. Germline V gene lookup returns CDR1 SGDLS and CDR2 YYNGEE. The germline V and J ends were trimmed by 4 bases and 4 bases, with 12 bases remaining between them.